The 2 T cell receptor beta chains listed next were all sequenced from one sample in a study of blood T cell repertoires in COVID-19 (TCRdb year 2020). Library method: the immunoSEQ multiplex PCR assay. TCRdb stores this immuneACCESS table with in-frame sequences only. Part of the clones is absent; in the studies checked, under half of the shortfall reflects unresolved V genes, and no reason is known for the rest. In this sample the table shows under 150,000 clones, 80% to 90% of which occur a single time. The top ten clones comprise approximately 3% of the sample. The sequenced sample was peripheral blood. Receptors were obtained from a woman aged 55-69 years with active COVID-19.

The CDR3 region is CASSTGQGRGNGYGYTF. For the CDR3, the DNA is TGTGCCAGTAGTACGGGACAGGGGCGTGGGAACGGCTATGGCTACACCTTC. V is TRBV19 and J is TRBJ1-2; 10 nucleotides align to TRBD1. Germline V CDR1 and CDR2: LNHDA, SQIVND (reference sequence). V lost 4 bases and J lost 4; bases outside the gene matches: 12. This CDR3 has 17 residues.

The V gene is TRBV6-5, the J gene TRBJ2-7, with 11 bases fitting TRBD2. The CDR3 spans 14 residues. Germline loops: CDR1 MNHEY, CDR2 SVGAGI. The junction had 6 bases not matched to a gene; V was cut back by 6 bases and J by 5 bases. CDR3 nucleotide sequence: TGTGCCAGCAGAGTAGCGGGAGGGCCTGACGAGCAGTACTTC. It is translated as CASRVAGGPDEQYF.